A selection of T cell receptor beta chains follows, all from one sample in a study of cytomegalovirus exposure and HLA in healthy donors. Some clones are missing from TCRdb's copy, which holds only in-frame ones; the method was immunoSEQ multiplex PCR. Seen here are about 160,000 clones, about 65% observed once, and the top ten hold roughly 6.6%. The material sequenced was PBMCs. These receptors were taken from a man in his forties in good health and CMV-seropositive. Both conserved end residues are part of each CDR3. The D gene is left open where the match is weak. A clone size is listed for some rows: how often the clone was seen (once, few, many), or a class if it is expanded.

TGTGCCAGCGGGTCGTACAACAGGGGGCATAGCAATCAGCCCCAGCATTTT CASGSYNRGHSNQPQHF 17 TRBJ1-5 TRBD1 TRBV27 .
TGTGCCACCAGCATTGGGGCTCGTGGTTCACCCCTCCACTTT CATSIGARGSPLHF 14 TRBJ1-6 . TRBV15 .
TGCGCCAGCAGCTTGGACACGTACAATGAGCAGTTCTTC CASSLDTYNEQFF 13 TRBJ2-1 . TRBV5-1 .
TGTGCCAGCAGCTTGGGGTCCGGGGTAGCGGGGGCTGGAGAGCAGTACTTC CASSLGSGVAGAGEQYF 17 TRBJ2-7 TRBD2 TRBV5-4 .
TGTGCCAGCAGCCAAAACAGGGATCAGCCCCAGCATTTT CASSQNRDQPQHF 13 TRBJ1-5 . TRBV7-9 .
TGCGCCAGCAGCTTGGGGCGGGGGGGCGGCATTCAGTACTTC CASSLGRGGGIQYF 14 TRBJ2-4 TRBD2 TRBV5-1 .
TGTGCCAGCAGCTTCCAGGCCAGCGGGCGTTACAATGAGCAGTTCTTC CASSFQASGRYNEQFF 16 TRBJ2-1 . TRBV7-3 .
TGTGCCAGCAGCTATAGGGCCGGAGGAGGAAGAGGCAATCAGCCCCAGCATTTT CASSYRAGGGRGNQPQHF 18 TRBJ1-5 . TRBV5-6 .
TGTGCCAGCTCACGCCGAGCGGGGGGGCCCTACGAGCAGTACTTC CASSRRAGGPYEQYF 15 TRBJ2-7 TRBD2 TRBV18 .
TGTGCCAGCAGCCTCGGTTGGGCGGAAGCTTTCTTT CASSLGWAEAFF 12 TRBJ1-1 . TRBV11-2 .
TGTGCCTCCGGGGGGCCAGGTGGAGATACGCAGTATTTT CASGGPGGDTQYF 13 TRBJ2-3 . TRBV7-2 .
TGTGCCAGCAGTTACGCGGGATTTGCGATGACTGAAGCTTTCTTT CASSYAGFAMTEAFF 15 TRBJ1-1 . TRBV6-5 .
TGTGCCAGCTCACCGGGGGCCGGCCAAACTAATGAAAAACTGTTTTTT CASSPGAGQTNEKLFF 16 TRBJ1-4 . TRBV18 .
TGTGCCAGCACCTCAGGGACAACGTCACGAGAAGCTTTCTTT CASTSGTTSREAFF 14 TRBJ1-1 . TRBV6-5 .
TGCGCCAGCAGCCAAGTAGGGCCAGGGGGTTCCTACGAGCAGTACTTC CASSQVGPGGSYEQYF 16 TRBJ2-7 TRBD1 TRBV4-1 .
TGCGCCAGCAGTGAATGGACTCACTCCTACGAGCAGTACTTC CASSEWTHSYEQYF 14 TRBJ2-7 . TRBV10-2 .
TGTGCCAGCAGCGTAGCCCAGACTAACTATGGCTACACCTTC CASSVAQTNYGYTF 14 TRBJ1-2 . TRBV9 .
TGTGCCAGCAGATCCATCCGGGTAGGGGTCGAGCAGTACTTC CASRSIRVGVEQYF 14 TRBJ2-7 . TRBV7-8 .
TGTGCCAGCAGCTTACTAGGATCGGGGTTGACTGGCTACACCTTC CASSLLGSGLTGYTF 15 TRBJ1-2 . TRBV7-2 few
TGTGCCAGCAGCTTCGGGACAGACTATGGCTACACCTTC CASSFGTDYGYTF 13 TRBJ1-2 TRBD1 TRBV7-9 .
TGCGCCAGCAGCCAAGAACAGAACACTGAAGCTTTCTTT CASSQEQNTEAFF 13 TRBJ1-1 . TRBV4-1 once
TGTGCCAGCAGCTCGACAGGGGTTTACGAGCAGTACTTC CASSSTGVYEQYF 13 TRBJ2-7 TRBD1 TRBV7-9 .
TGTGCCTGGAGCCAGGGTACCCGGCCCCTCCACTTT CAWSQGTRPLHF 12 TRBJ1-6 . TRBV30 .
TGCGCCAGCAGCCAAGATCTTTCCTACGAGCAGTACTTC CASSQDLSYEQYF 13 TRBJ2-7 . TRBV4-3 .
TGTGCCAGCAGCGTAGCGGCAGGGTGGTTAACCGGGGAGCTGTTTTTT CASSVAAGWLTGELFF 16 TRBJ2-2 . TRBV9 few
TGTGCCAGCAGCCCCCGCTCCTATAATTCACCCCTCCACTTT CASSPRSYNSPLHF 14 TRBJ1-6 . TRBV13 .
TGTGCCAGCAGTACCACAGGGGGCGTCACTGAAGCTTTCTTT CASSTTGGVTEAFF 14 TRBJ1-1 TRBD1 TRBV28 .
TGTGCCAGCAGTTACGGGACAGCGGTAGCGAACACTGAAGCTTTCTTT CASSYGTAVANTEAFF 16 TRBJ1-1 TRBD1 TRBV6-5 few
TGTGCCATCAGTGAGACCTCAGACACGAGCTCCTACAATGAGCAGTTCTTC CAISETSDTSSYNEQFF 17 TRBJ2-1 . TRBV10-3 .
TGCGCCAGCAGCAGTCGCTCGGGTGCTGAAGCTTTCTTT CASSSRSGAEAFF 13 TRBJ1-1 . TRBV4-3 once
TGTGCCTGGAGGAAGGGACAGGGGAAAGAGACCCAGTACTTC CAWRKGQGKETQYF 14 TRBJ2-5 TRBD1 TRBV30 .
TGCGCCAGCAGCTTGGGAGGACAGGGAGGAGATACGCAGTATTTT CASSLGGQGGDTQYF 15 TRBJ2-3 TRBD1 TRBV5-1 .
TGCGCCAGCAGCCAAGGTCGGGGGGCGCACTACGAGCAGTACTTC CASSQGRGAHYEQYF 15 TRBJ2-7 . TRBV4-1 .
TGTGCCAGCAGCGGACAGACAGGGTTCAGTGAAAAACTGTTTTTT CASSGQTGFSEKLFF 15 TRBJ1-4 TRBD1 TRBV7-2 .
TGTGCCAGCAGCTCGGACAGGGGCCTTAAGATGTTCACTGAAGCTTTCTTT CASSSDRGLKMFTEAFF 17 TRBJ1-1 TRBD1 TRBV7-8 .
TGTGCCACTTCCCCCGTTGCTGGAAACACCATATATTTT CATSPVAGNTIYF 13 TRBJ1-3 . TRBV13 .
TGTGCCAGCAGCAAAAGCGGGGAAAGGCCCAGGTCGAGGTGGTCCCAGCATTTT CASSKSGERPRSRWSQHF 18 TRBJ1-5 . TRBV21-1 .
TGCGCCAGCAGCTTGACAGGGGGCAATGTTCGGAATGAGCAGTTCTTC CASSLTGGNVRNEQFF 16 TRBJ2-1 TRBD1 TRBV5-1 .
TGTGCCAGCAGTAAAAGGGACAGGGGGGAGACCCAGTACTTC CASSKRDRGETQYF 14 TRBJ2-5 TRBD1 TRBV25-1 .
TGCGCCAGCAGTGAGCCCCTCCGTCTAGGGGTCGAGCAGTACTTC CASSEPLRLGVEQYF 15 TRBJ2-7 . TRBV10-1 .
TGTGCCAGCAGCCCAGGGAACTACGAGCAGTACTTC CASSPGNYEQYF 12 TRBJ2-7 . TRBV14 .
TGTGCCAGCAGTGAGGGGGGGGGCACAGATACGCAGTATTTT CASSEGGGTDTQYF 14 TRBJ2-3 TRBD2 TRBV6-1 .
TGTGCCAGCAGTACCAACAGGGGGAAGGGAGCAGATACGCAGTATTTT CASSTNRGKGADTQYF 16 TRBJ2-3 TRBD1 TRBV27 .
TGTGCCAGCAGTCCCTCTGGAGCGGGAGGGGAAAAACTGTTTTTT CASSPSGAGGEKLFF 15 TRBJ1-4 . TRBV27 .
TGTGCCAGCAGCTTAGGCCCTACAGGGAACGAAGCTTTCTTT CASSLGPTGNEAFF 14 TRBJ1-1 . TRBV7-3 .
TGTGCCAGCTCAAAGGGACAGAACACTGAAGCTTTCTTT CASSKGQNTEAFF 13 TRBJ1-1 . TRBV18 .
TGTGCCAGCAGCCCCGGGACTAGCGGGGGGGAACAAGAGACCCAGTACTTC CASSPGTSGGEQETQYF 17 TRBJ2-5 TRBD2 TRBV11-2 .
TGTGCCAGCAGCTTAACAGGCTTTGGCACTGAAGCTTTCTTT CASSLTGFGTEAFF 14 TRBJ1-1 . TRBV11-3 .
TGCAGCGTTCAAGCCCGACAGGGGTGGGGCACTGAAGCTTTCTTT CSVQARQGWGTEAFF 15 TRBJ1-1 TRBD1 TRBV29-1 .
TGTGCCAGCAGCTTGGGGCTAGCGGGAGCCACAGATACGCAGTATTTT CASSLGLAGATDTQYF 16 TRBJ2-3 TRBD2 TRBV11-3 .
TGTGCCAGCAGCTTTCGACGGGGAGGGACTGAAGCTTTCTTT CASSFRRGGTEAFF 14 TRBJ1-1 . TRBV11-2 few
TGTGCCAGCAGCTTAGGAGGCCGAGCCCAAGAGACCCAGTACTTC CASSLGGRAQETQYF 15 TRBJ2-5 . TRBV7-8 .
TGTGCCAGCAGCTTAGGGCCCCTAGAAGGTCAGCCCCAGCATTTT CASSLGPLEGQPQHF 15 TRBJ1-5 . TRBV7-8 .